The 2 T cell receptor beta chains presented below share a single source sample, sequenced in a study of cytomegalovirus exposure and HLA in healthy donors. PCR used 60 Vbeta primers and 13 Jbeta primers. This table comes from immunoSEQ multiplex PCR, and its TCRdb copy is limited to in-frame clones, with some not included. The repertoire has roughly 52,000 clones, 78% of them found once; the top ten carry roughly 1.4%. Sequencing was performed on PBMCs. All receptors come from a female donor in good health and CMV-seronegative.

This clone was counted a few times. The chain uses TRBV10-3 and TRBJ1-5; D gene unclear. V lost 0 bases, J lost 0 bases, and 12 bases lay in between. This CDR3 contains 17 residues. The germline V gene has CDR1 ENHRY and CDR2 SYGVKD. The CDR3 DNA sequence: TGTGCCATCAGTGAGTCGTCCCTTTCTTATAGCAATCAGCCCCAGCATTTT. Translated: CAISESSLSYSNQPQHF.

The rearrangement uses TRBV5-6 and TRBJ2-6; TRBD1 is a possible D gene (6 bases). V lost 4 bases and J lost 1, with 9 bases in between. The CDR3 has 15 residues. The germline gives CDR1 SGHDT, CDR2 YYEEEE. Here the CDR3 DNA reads TGTGCCAGCAGCCAACAGGGATCTGGGGCCAACGTCCTGACTTTC. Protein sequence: CASSQQGSGANVLTF.